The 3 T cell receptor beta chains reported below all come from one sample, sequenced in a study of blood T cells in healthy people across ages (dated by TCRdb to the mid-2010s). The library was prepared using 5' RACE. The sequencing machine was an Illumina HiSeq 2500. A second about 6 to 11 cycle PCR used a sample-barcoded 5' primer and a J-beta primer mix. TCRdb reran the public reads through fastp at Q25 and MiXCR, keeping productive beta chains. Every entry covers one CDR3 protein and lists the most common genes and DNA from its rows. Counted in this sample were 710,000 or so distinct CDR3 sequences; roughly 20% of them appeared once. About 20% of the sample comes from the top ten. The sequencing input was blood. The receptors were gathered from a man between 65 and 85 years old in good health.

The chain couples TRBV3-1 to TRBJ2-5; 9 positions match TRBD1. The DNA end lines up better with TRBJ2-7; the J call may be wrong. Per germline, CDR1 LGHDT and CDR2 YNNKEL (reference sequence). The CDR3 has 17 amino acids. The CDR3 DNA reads TGTGCCAGCAGCCAAGATTCCCCGGACAGGGGAGCCTACGAGCAGTACTTC. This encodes CASSQDSPDRGAYEQYF.

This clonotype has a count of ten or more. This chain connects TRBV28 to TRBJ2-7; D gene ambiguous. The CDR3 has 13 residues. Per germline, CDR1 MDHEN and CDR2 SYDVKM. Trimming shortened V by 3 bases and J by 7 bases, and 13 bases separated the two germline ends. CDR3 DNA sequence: TGTGCCAGCAGTTTTCAGCGAATCTGGGAGCAGTACTTC. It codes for CASSFQRIWEQYF.

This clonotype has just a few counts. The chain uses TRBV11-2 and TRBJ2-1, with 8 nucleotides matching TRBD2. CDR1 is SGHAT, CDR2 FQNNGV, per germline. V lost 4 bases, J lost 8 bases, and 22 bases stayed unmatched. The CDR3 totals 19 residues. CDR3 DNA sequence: TGTGCCAGCAGCTCCCACCCGAACGGGAGCGGGGGTTTTGCGGATGAGCAGTTCTTC. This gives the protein CASSSHPNGSGGFADEQFF.